Below are 4 T cell receptor beta chains sequenced from a single sample in a study of cytomegalovirus exposure and HLA in healthy donors. 13 Jbeta primers and 60 Vbeta primers were used for the PCR. Clones were sequenced by immunoSEQ multiplex PCR, and TCRdb holds only the in-frame ones, with some missing. The sample records some 240,000 clones, about nine tenths being singletons. The specimen sequenced was PBMCs. All receptors derive from a girl aged 2 to 9 in good health and CMV-seronegative.

The V gene is TRBV7-6, the J gene TRBJ2-1; the match to TRBD1 covers 7 bases. The CDR3 extends over 14 amino acids. Germline CDR1 SGHVS, CDR2 FNYEAQ. J gave up 8 bases and V 4 bases, and 8 bases lay outside the gene matches. DNA for the CDR3: TGTGCCAGCAGCTCACCGGGACAGCACTATGAGCAGTTCTTC. This translates into CASSSPGQHYEQFF.

This clone was picked up one time. The chain combines TRBV7-2 with TRBJ1-2, with 7 bases matching TRBD1. The CDR3 spans 12 residues. Germline loops: CDR1 SGHTA, CDR2 FQGNSA. J lost 5 bases, V lost 10 bases, and 7 bases had no gene match. The CDR3 DNA reads as TGTGCCAAACAATACAGGGGTTATGGCTACACCTTC. Translation gives CAKQYRGYGYTF.

The V gene is TRBV19, the J gene TRBJ2-7; perhaps TRBD1 as D (5 bases). There are 15 residues in the CDR3. Trimming cost V 3 bases and J 2 bases, with 14 bases left between them. CDR1 is LNHDA and CDR2 is SQIVND in the germline V gene (reference sequence). In DNA, the CDR3 is TGTGCCAGTAGTATGGACGCAGGGCTGACCTACGAGCAGTACTTC. Its translation: CASSMDAGLTYEQYF.

The chain is built from TRBV10-3 and TRBJ2-4; 9 bases fit TRBD2. The CDR3 is made up of 16 amino acids. Per germline, CDR1 ENHRY and CDR2 SYGVKD. The ends lost 2 bases at V and 6 bases at J; junction bases unmatched: 8. In nucleotides, the CDR3 is TGTGCCATCAGTGAGACTATAGCGGGGGCACGAAACATTCAGTACTTC. It codes for CAISETIAGARNIQYF.